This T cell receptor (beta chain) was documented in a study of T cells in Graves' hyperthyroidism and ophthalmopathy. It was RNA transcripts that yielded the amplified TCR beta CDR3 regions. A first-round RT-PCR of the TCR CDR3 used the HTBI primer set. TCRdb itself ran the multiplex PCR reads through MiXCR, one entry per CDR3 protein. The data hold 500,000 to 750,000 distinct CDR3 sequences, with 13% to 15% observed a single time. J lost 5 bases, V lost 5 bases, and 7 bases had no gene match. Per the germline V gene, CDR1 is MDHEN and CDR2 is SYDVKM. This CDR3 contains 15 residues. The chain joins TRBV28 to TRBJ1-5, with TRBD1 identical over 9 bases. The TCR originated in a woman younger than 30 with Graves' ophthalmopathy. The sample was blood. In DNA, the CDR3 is TGTGCCAGCAGTAGTCCCGGGACAGGGTATCAGCCCCAGCATTTT. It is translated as CASSSPGTGYQPQHF.